This T cell receptor (beta chain) stems from a study of T cell responses to AZD1222 COVID-19 vaccine (dated by TCRdb to the early 2020s). In the study overall: Because spike-specific TCR depth and breadth did not differ between the two schedules, AZD1222 recipients who got a second dose at roughly 4 weeks were pooled with those who got a second dose at roughly 12 weeks. TCR sequencing was performed for over 230 trial participants, of whom about 200 were given two doses of AZD1222 and around 26 were given two doses of MenACWY control vaccine. Trial participants were enrolled by age into 18-55, 56-69 and 70-plus year subgroups, with roughly 160, 29 and 62 TCR-sequenced participants respectively.

Concerning this clone itself: Its antigen is still unknown. The record has no base qualities; no much larger clone is one base away.

The CDR3 regions of human TCRbeta chains were subjected to immunosequencing. On the study's bioinformatics: Repertoire TCRs were checked for matches against a reference library of SARS-CoV-2-specific TCRs that had been generated using the MIRA antigen-specificity platform. Breadth was defined as the fraction of unique TCRs that were SARS-CoV-2-associated, and depth was defined as the fraction of total T cells that were SARS-CoV-2-associated. Using the MIRA data, each spike-specific TCR was mapped to the spike region that the TCR reacts to and placed in a CD4 or CD8 class. Log10-transformed breadth and depth values were compared by one-way ANOVA with Sidak's multiple comparisons tests. The table comes from immuneACCESS by way of TCRdb, which keeps in-frame sequences with V and J called. Part of the clones is missing from these tables; in studies checked, under half for an unresolved V gene and the rest for unknown reasons. V and J calls and clone size are given by that table; D and trimming were obtained from the DNA. The sample yields over 130,000 clones; roughly 88% were counted once. In total, the top ten clones hold approximately 3.5% of the sample.

The meaning of the sample's time point label: baseline before first vaccination. Vaccinee samples came from UK trials COV001 and COV002, including a single-blind randomized controlled phase 2/3 trial of AZD1222 (ChAdOx1 nCoV-19) in healthy adults. For TCRbeta chain sequencing, PBMC samples from trial participants were taken at day 0 and at day 28 after the second dose. What the work shows at the level of the full study, not this receptor alone: Participants were mostly white British and included more females than males, and it was suggested by the authors that clonal diversity may have been underestimated. Nearly half of unique spike-specific TCRs reportedly recognized epitopes outside regions mutated in the B.1.351 and B.1.1.7 variants. Only five to seven AZD1222 recipients were SARS-CoV-2 seropositive at baseline, limiting conclusions about previously exposed vaccinees. Because no day 14 peak-response samples were available, the repertoires could be characterized only after the peak T cell response. Vaccine-associated CD4 TCRs spanned the whole spike protein, with dominant responses in regions 160-218 and 743-854. The 56-69-year group was small, and its depth increase did not reach significance, likely because of low power. After two AZD1222 doses, spike-specific TCR breadth and depth were significantly higher than at day 0 and than in MenACWY recipients.

The CDR1 and CDR2 encoded by the germline V gene are SGHVS and FQNEAQ. Inclusive of the bounding cysteine and phenylalanine, the CDR3 is 13 residues long. Only the CDR3 region is kept as DNA, spanning 39 bases read in frame from base 1. Trimming at the junction amounts to 5 bases on V and 7 bases on J, and the germline ends lie 12 bases apart. This sample comprised peripheral blood, obtained on day 0 of AZD1222 vaccination. The receptor's source is an adult in good health. The sequence is built from TRBV7-8 and TRBJ2-1, with the D gene not clear enough to name. The CDR3 protein is CASSLNSLNEQFF. The DNA sequence is given as TGTGCCAGCAGCCTTAATAGTCTAAATGAGCAGTTCTTC.